The clone carrying this TCR beta chain was recorded at least ten times. This sample is drawn from a study of T cell repertoires in cytomegalovirus infection. Study context: Public signatures in TCR beta pointed to CMV infection and matching HLA type.

The CDR3 totals 14 residues. The trim removed 6 bases at V and 8 bases at J, leaving 12 bases unmatched. The germline CDR1 and CDR2 sequences are MRHNA and SNTAGT. TCRdb itself ran the reads through MiXCR, one entry per CDR3 protein. Among 150,000 to 200,000 distinct CDR3 sequences, under 15% were seen once, and the ten largest hold 27%. The chain couples TRBV6-4 to TRBJ1-2; TRBD1 aligns across 7 bases. The sequenced sample was PBMCs. This clonotype originated in a human donor in good health (CMV status not recorded). Some clones in this sample may be carry-over from other donors' samples. The CDR3 spells CASRPGQSKGGYTF. The CDR3 DNA is TGTGCCAGCAGGCCGGGACAGAGCAAAGGCGGCTACACCTTC.